This T cell receptor (beta chain) was sequenced in a study of cytomegalovirus exposure and HLA in healthy donors. V lost 7 bases, J lost 8 bases, and 20 bases lay in between. The CDR3 runs to 14 residues. Germline-derived CDR1 and CDR2 are MNHEY and SVGAGI. Comment on this clone: Its antigen is not identified.

Whole-study results and caveats: Three chains linked to CMV were shown in vitro to be specific for CMV antigens. In a later analysis, DRB1 alleles had the most associated TCRs; HLA-C alleles the fewest. Overall, approximately 150 TCR beta chains were annotated as cytomegalovirus-associated.

Primers included in the PCR were 60 Vbeta and 13 Jbeta primers. Method: immunoSEQ multiplex PCR; TCRdb's copy keeps in-frame clones and lacks some. The table has about 150,000 clones, approximately 80% seen once. Sample: PBMCs. The chain uses TRBV6-5 and TRBJ1-2; the D gene is possibly TRBD1 (6 bases). The receptor comes from a woman between 18 and 29 years old in good health and CMV-seronegative. The CDR3 spells CASKTGGPGRGYTF. In nucleotides, the CDR3 is TGTGCCAGCAAAACGGGGGGGCCCGGGAGGGGCTACACCTTC.